The following is a T cell receptor (beta chain) sequence with its context. The sample belongs to a study of CD8 T cells in Susac syndrome. The V and J ends lost 1 base and 1 base respectively, with 5 bases between them. Per the germline V gene, CDR1 is SGHTA and CDR2 is FQGNSA. CDR3 length equals 14 residues. Reverse transcription of about 0.5 to 1 ug RNA was carried out with random hexamers. Each CDR3 protein gets one entry after TCRdb re-called the immunoSEQ multiplex PCR reads with MiXCR. This table holds nearly 110,000 distinct CDR3 sequences, roughly 94% found once. TEMRA cells were enriched by FACS, and CD4+ and CD8+ T cells were negatively isolated.

The sample taken for sequencing was CD8+ T cells from PBMCs. The clonotype originates from a human donor with Susac syndrome. The genes are TRBV7-2 and TRBJ2-1; D is unclear. The CDR3 here is CASSLEWSYNEQFF. In nucleotides, the CDR3 is TGTGCCAGCAGCTTAGAATGGTCCTACAATGAGCAGTTCTTC.